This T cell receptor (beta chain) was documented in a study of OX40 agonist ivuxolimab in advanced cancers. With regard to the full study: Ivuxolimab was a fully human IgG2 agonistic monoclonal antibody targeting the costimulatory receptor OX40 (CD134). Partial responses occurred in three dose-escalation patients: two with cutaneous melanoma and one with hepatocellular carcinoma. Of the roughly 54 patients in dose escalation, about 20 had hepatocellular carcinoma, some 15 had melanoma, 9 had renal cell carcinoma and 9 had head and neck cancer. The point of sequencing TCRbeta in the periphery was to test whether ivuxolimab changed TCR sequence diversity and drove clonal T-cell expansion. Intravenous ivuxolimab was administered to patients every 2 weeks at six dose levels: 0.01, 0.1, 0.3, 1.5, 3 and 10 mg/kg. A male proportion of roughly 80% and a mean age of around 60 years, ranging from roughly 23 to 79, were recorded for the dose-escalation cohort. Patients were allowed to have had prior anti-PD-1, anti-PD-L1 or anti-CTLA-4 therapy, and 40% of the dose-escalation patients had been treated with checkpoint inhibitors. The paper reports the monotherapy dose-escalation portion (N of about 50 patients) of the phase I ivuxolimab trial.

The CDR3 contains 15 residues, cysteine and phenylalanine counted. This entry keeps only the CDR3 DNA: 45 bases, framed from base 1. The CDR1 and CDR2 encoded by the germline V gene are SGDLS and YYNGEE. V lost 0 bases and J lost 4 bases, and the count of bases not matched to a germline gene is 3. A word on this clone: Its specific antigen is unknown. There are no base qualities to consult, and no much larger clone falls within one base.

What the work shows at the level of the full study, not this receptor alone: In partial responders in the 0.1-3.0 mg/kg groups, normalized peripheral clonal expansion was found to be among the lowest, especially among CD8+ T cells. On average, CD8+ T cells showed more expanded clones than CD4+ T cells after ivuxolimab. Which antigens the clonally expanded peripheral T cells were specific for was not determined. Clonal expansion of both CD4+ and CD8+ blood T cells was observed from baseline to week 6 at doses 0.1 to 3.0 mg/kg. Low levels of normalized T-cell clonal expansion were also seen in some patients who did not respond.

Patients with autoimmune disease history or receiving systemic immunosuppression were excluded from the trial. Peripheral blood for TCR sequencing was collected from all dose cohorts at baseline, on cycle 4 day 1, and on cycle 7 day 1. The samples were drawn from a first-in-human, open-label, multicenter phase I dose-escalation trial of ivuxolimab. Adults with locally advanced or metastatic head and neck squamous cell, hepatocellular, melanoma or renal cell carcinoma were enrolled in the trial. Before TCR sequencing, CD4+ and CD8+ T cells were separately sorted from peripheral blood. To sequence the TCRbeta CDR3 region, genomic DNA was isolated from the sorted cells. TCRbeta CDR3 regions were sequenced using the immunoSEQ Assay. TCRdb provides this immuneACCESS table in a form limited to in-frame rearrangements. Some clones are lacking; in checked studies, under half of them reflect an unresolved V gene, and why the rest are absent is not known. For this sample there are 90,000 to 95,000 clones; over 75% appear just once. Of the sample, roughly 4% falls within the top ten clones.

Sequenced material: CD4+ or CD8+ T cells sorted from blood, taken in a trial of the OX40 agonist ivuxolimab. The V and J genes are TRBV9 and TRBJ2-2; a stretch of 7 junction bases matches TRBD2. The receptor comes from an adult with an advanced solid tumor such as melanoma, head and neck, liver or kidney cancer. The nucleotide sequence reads TGTGCCAGCAGCGTAGCCAGCGGGGTCACCGGGGAGCTGTTTTTT. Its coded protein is CASSVASGVTGELFF.